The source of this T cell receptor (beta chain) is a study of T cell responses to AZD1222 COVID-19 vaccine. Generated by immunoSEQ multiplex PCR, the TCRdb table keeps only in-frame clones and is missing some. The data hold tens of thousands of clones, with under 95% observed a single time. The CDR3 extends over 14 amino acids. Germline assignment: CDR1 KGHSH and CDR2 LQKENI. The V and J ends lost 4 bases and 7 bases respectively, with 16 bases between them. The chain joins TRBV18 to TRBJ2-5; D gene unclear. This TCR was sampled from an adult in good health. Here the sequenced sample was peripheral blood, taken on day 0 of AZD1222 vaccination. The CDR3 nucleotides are TGTGCCAGCTCACTATCGTCAGCCGAGGCGACCCAGTACTTC. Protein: CASSLSSAEATQYF.